This entry lists 24 T cell receptor beta chains sequenced from one sample in a study of blood T cell repertoires in COVID-19. Measured with immunoSEQ multiplex PCR; TCRdb has only the in-frame clones, and not every one. This sample has about 190,000 clones, with around 84% found just once. The sequenced sample was peripheral blood. The source is a human donor in a cohort sampled during active COVID-19.

This chain uses TRBV7-8 with TRBJ2-7; D unclear. The CDR3 is 14 amino acids. CDR1 is SGHVS and CDR2 is FQNEAQ in the germline V gene. V was trimmed by 6 bases and J by 0 bases, leaving 12 bases between them. CDR3 sequence (DNA): TGTGCCAGCAGTCAAACGACACGCTCCTACGAGCAGTACGTC. The encoded protein is CASSQTTRSYEQYV.

This clone was counted only a few times. J is TRBJ1-1 and V is TRBV29-1; D call uncertain. Germline CDR1 is SQVTM and CDR2 is ANQGSEA. Deletions cut 3 bases from V and 1 base from J, with 9 bases between. CDR3 length: 13 amino acids. CDR3 protein: CSVDRAGNTEAFF. The CDR3 region has the DNA TGCAGCGTTGATCGAGCGGGGAACACTGAAGCTTTCTTT.

This sequence joins TRBV18 and TRBJ2-7; TRBD2 aligns across 9 bases. The CDR3 is 15 residues long. Per germline, CDR1 KGHSH and CDR2 LQKENI. V lost 0 bases and J lost 5; bases outside the gene matches: 5. In nucleotides, the CDR3 is TGTGCCAGCTCACCACCCGTGAGCGGGGGGCACGAGCAGTACTTC. This translates into CASSPPVSGGHEQYF. The variable domain in full, completed from reference TRBV18 and TRBJ2-7, reads NAGVMQNPRHLVRRRGQEARLRCSPMKGHSHVYWYRQLPEEGLKFMVYLQKENIIDESGMPKERFSAEFPKEGPSILRIQQVVRGDSAAYFCASSPPVSGGHEQYFGPGTRLTVT.

This sequence joins TRBV5-1 and TRBJ2-3; the match to TRBD2 covers 14 bases. The trim removed 4 bases at V and 4 bases at J, leaving 8 bases unmatched. The germline gives CDR1 SGHRS, CDR2 YFSETQ. This CDR3 comprises 17 residues. The DNA for the CDR3 is TGCGCCAGCAGCGAGGGGACTAGCGGGGGTCGAGCAGATACGCAGTATTTT. Translated, it gives CASSEGTSGGRADTQYF.

The rearrangement joins TRBV7-2 to TRBJ1-2; 7 positions match TRBD1. The CDR3 totals 13 residues. Germline CDR1 is SGHTA and CDR2 is FQGNSA. With 5 bases clipped from V and 5 bases from J, the junction kept 5 bases outside the gene matches. Written as DNA, the CDR3 is TGTGCCAGCAGCCGCGACAGGGATTATGGCTACACCTTC. Protein product: CASSRDRDYGYTF.

The J gene is TRBJ2-7, the V gene TRBV2; 10 nucleotides line up with TRBD1. V trimming: 7 bases; J trimming: 6 bases; junction bases outside the gene matches: 12. Germline V CDR1 and CDR2: SNHLY, FYNNEI. The CDR3 totals 15 residues. The CDR3 reads CASKWAGTGVREQYV. CDR3 bases: TGTGCCAGCAAATGGGCCGGGACAGGGGTCCGCGAGCAGTACGTC.

The chain combines TRBV19 with TRBJ2-7; 8 bases are shared with TRBD1. From germline, CDR1 is LNHDA and CDR2 SQIVND (reference sequence). Trimming cost V 8 bases and J 1 base; bases outside gene matches: 4. This CDR3 spans 13 amino acids. CDR3: CASGTGGSYEQYF. CDR3 sequence (DNA): TGTGCCAGTGGAACAGGGGGATCCTACGAGCAGTACTTC.

The rearrangement links TRBV27 to TRBJ1-1; tentative D call: TRBD1 (6 bases). CDR1 is MNHEY, CDR2 SMNVEV, per germline (reference sequence). Trimming cost V 9 bases and J 7 bases, with 24 bases left between them. This CDR3 comprises 15 residues. CDR3: CASYSQGLGVGEAFF. In DNA form, the CDR3 reads TGTGCCAGTTATTCCCAGGGGTTAGGGGTCGGTGAAGCTTTCTTT.

The chain combines TRBV6-5 with TRBJ1-2; unclear D gene. Trimming cost V 7 bases and J 5 bases, with 11 bases left between them. In germline, CDR1 is MNHEY, CDR2 SVGAGI. This CDR3 spans 12 amino acids. The DNA of the CDR3 is TGTGCCAGCATACTCCGGGGTTATGGCTACACCTTC. Protein product: CASILRGYGYTF.

The chain uses TRBV7-3 and TRBJ2-5; 8 nucleotides align to TRBD2. Germline V gene sequence: CDR1 SGHTA, CDR2 FQGTGA. V shed 3 bases and J 0 bases; nucleotides not matched to a gene: 6. The CDR3 sequence is 16 residues long. Written as DNA, the CDR3 is TGTGCCAGCAGCTTCGGACTAGCCCCGTACCAAGAGACCCAGTACTTC. As protein: CASSFGLAPYQETQYF.

J is TRBJ1-3 and V is TRBV28; D is ambiguous. In germline, CDR1 is MDHEN, CDR2 SYDVKM. CDR3 length: 12 amino acids. Deletions cut 5 bases from V and 5 bases from J, with 7 bases between. The CDR3 region has the DNA TGTGCCAGCAGTCAACAGCGAAACACCATATATTTT. Translation: CASSQQRNTIYF.

This clone was found a few times. The chain joins TRBV13 to TRBJ2-5, with D possibly matching TRBD2 (5 bases). The CDR3 is made up of 16 amino acids. The germline V gene encodes CDR1 PRHDT and CDR2 FYEKMQ (reference sequence). V was clipped by 0 bases and J by 5 bases, with 16 bases between them. This CDR3 reads CASSLGGGGSMETQYF. The CDR3 nucleotides read TGTGCCAGCAGCTTAGGGGGTGGCGGGTCTATGGAGACCCAGTACTTC. The whole variable domain, filled in from reference TRBV13 and TRBJ2-5, reads AAGVIQSPRHLIKEKRETATLKCYPIPRHDTVYWYQQGPGQDPQFLISFYEKMQSDKGSIPDRFSAQQFSDYHSELNMSSLELGDSALYFCASSLGGGGSMETQYFGPGTRLLVL.

The chain combines TRBV2 with TRBJ2-7, with unresolved D. Trimming removed 3 bases from V and 5 bases from J, with 8 bases in between. This CDR3 has 12 residues. The germline V gene encodes CDR1 SNHLY and CDR2 FYNNEI. The CDR3 region has the DNA TGTGCCAGCAGTGAGGATAGCAACGAGCAGTACTTC. Translation gives CASSEDSNEQYF.

The chain carries TRBV9 and TRBJ1-4, with 7 bases that match TRBD1. The CDR3 has 14 amino acids. Germline V gene sequence: CDR1 SGDLS, CDR2 YYNGEE. The V segment lost 4 bases and the J segment 6 bases; nucleotides outside the gene matches: 6. In nucleotides, the CDR3 is TGTGCCAGCAGCATCGGGACAGCTCATGAAAAACTGTTTTTT. It codes for CASSIGTAHEKLFF.

This chain connects TRBV5-1 to TRBJ2-2; D not certain. Germline V gene sequence: CDR1 SGHRS, CDR2 YFSETQ. The CDR3 totals 17 residues. V was clipped by 0 bases and J by 5 bases, with 17 bases between them. Written as DNA, the CDR3 is TGCGCCAGCAGCTTGGACGTTGCAGACCCGGGTACCGGGGAGCTGTTTTTT. This sequence encodes CASSLDVADPGTGELFF.

The sample holds one count of this clone. V usage is TRBV20-1 and J usage is TRBJ1-1; D remains ambiguous. Germline CDR1 and CDR2: DFQATT and SNEGSKA (reference sequence). The ends were cut back, 5 bases at V and 1 base at J, with 2 bases in the middle. This CDR3 has 10 amino acids. The CDR3 bases are TGCAGTGCTCGGAACACTGAAGCTTTCTTT. Translating gives CSARNTEAFF.

This clone was detected ten times or more. The V call is TRBV5-4, the J call TRBJ2-5, with 10 nucleotides matching TRBD1. Germline assignment: CDR1 SGHNT and CDR2 YYREEE (reference sequence). The CDR3 is 15 amino acids. V dropped 2 bases and J dropped 3; count of bases not matched to a gene: 4. The CDR3 reads CASSFAGQGEETQYF. The CDR3 DNA reads as TGTGCCAGCAGCTTCGCCGGACAGGGGGAAGAGACCCAGTACTTC.

This chain links TRBV6-5 with TRBJ1-1, with D uncertain. CDR3 length equals 15 residues. From germline, CDR1 is MNHEY and CDR2 SVGAGI. V was trimmed by 3 bases and J by 3 bases, leaving 14 bases between them. The CDR3 region has the DNA TGTGCCAGCAGTTATAATGCGGGAGTCGACACTGAAGCTTTCTTT. Translating it yields CASSYNAGVDTEAFF.

The chain joins TRBV9 to TRBJ2-6; 7 bases agree with TRBD2. Germline lookup yields CDR1 SGDLS and CDR2 YYNGEE. V lost 4 bases to trimming and J lost 1 base; unmatched junction nucleotides: 11. CDR3 length: 18 amino acids. Here the CDR3 reads CASSIREGSGSGANVLTF. DNA of the CDR3: TGTGCCAGCAGCATAAGGGAGGGCTCCGGTTCTGGGGCCAACGTCCTGACTTTC.

The rearrangement uses TRBV6-5 and TRBJ1-2; no clear D gene. The CDR3 spans 13 residues. In germline, CDR1 is MNHEY, CDR2 SVGAGI. CDR3 sequence (DNA): TGTGCAACCAGCGAGGGTTTAGTTTATGGCTACACCTTC. It yields the protein CATSEGLVYGYTF.

The V call is TRBV4-1, the J call TRBJ2-7, with D possibly TRBD1 on 6 matching bases. Per the germline V gene, CDR1 is MGHRA and CDR2 is YSYEKL. This CDR3 region has 15 residues. Trimming removed 1 base at V and 5 bases at J, with 15 bases between. The CDR3 sequence is CASSQVAGENHEQYF. In nucleotides, the CDR3 is TGCGCCAGCAGCCAAGTGGCAGGGGAGAACCACGAGCAGTACTTC.

This clone was detected only a few times. The chain recombines TRBV6-5 with TRBJ1-3; D is perhaps TRBD1 (6 bases). V dropped 5 bases and J dropped 2 bases, with 13 bases sitting between them. This CDR3 region has 15 residues. Per the germline V gene, CDR1 is MNHEY and CDR2 is SVGAGI. Written as DNA, the CDR3 is TGTGCCAGCAGTCGAGGACAGCGTACTGGAAACACCATATATTTT. Translated, it gives CASSRGQRTGNTIYF.

The J gene is TRBJ1-2, the V gene TRBV3-1 (or the pseudogene TRBV3-2); TRBD1 might be the D (6 bases). This CDR3 has 13 residues. Per the germline V gene, CDR1 is LGHDT and CDR2 is YNNKEL (reference sequence). V lost 4 bases and J lost 8, with 14 bases in between. CDR3 nucleotide sequence: TGTGCCAGCAGCCTGACAGGAAGTCAAGGCTACACCTTC. As protein: CASSLTGSQGYTF.

The rearrangement joins TRBV5-1 to TRBJ2-5, with 12 bases identical to TRBD1. Germline V CDR1 and CDR2: SGHRS, YFSETQ. The CDR3 consists of 19 residues. The V segment lost 1 base and the J segment 5 bases; nucleotides outside the gene matches: 15. In nucleotides, the CDR3 is TGCGCCAGCAGCTTGAGTGCGGCAAAAGGGACAGGGGGCTCGGAGACCCAGTACTTC. This gives the protein CASSLSAAKGTGGSETQYF.